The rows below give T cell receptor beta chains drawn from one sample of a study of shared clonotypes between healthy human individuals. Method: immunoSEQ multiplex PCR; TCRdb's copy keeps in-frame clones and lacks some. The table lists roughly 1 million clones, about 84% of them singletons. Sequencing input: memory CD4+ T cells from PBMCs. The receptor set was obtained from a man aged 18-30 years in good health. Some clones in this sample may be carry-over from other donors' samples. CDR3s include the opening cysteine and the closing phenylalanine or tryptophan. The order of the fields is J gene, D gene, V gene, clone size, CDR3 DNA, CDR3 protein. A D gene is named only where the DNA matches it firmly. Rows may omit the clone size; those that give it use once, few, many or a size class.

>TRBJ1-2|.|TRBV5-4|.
TGTGCCAGCAGCTATGCAAGTGGCTACACCTTC
CASSYASGYTF
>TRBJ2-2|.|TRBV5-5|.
TGTGCCAGCAGCTCGTACGGGGACGGGGAGCTGTTTTTT
CASSSYGDGELFF
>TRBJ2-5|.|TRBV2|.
TGTGCCAGCAGTGAAAACGCCGAGACCCAGTACTTC
CASSENAETQYF
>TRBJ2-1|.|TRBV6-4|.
TGTGCCAGGGCGGAGCGGAATGAGCAGTTCTTC
CARAERNEQFF
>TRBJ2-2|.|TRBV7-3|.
TGTGCCAGCAGTTACACTAGAGGTGGGAACACCGGGGAGCTGTTTTTT
CASSYTRGGNTGELFF
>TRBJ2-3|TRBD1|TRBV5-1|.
TGCGCCAGCAGCTCCATCGGCGGGACAGGGGACACAGATACGCAGTATTTT
CASSSIGGTGDTDTQYF
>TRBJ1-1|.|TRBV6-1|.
TGTGCCAGCAGTGAAAGGGGAGGCACTGAAGCTTTCTTT
CASSERGGTEAFF
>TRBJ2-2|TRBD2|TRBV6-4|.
TGTGCCAGCCTGGGGGGGACTAGCGGGAGGGCCCTCAGCGGGGAGCTGTTTTTT
CASLGGTSGRALSGELFF
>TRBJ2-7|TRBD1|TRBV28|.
TGTGCCAGCAGTTTATTCCGCAGGGGGTCCTACGAGCAGTACTTC
CASSLFRRGSYEQYF
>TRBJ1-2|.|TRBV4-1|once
TGCGCCAGCAGCCAAGATGGGGGATTCTATGGCTACACCTTC
CASSQDGGFYGYTF
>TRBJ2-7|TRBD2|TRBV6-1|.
TGTGCCAGCAAGCTAGCGGGAGGCTCCTACGAGCAGTACTTC
CASKLAGGSYEQYF
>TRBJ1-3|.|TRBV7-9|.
TGTGCCAGCAGCTTGTTCGTACTGAGCGGTAGAAACACCATATATTTT
CASSLFVLSGRNTIYF
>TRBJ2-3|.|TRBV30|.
TGTGCCTGGAGACCTGTTGCGGATACGCAGTATTTT
CAWRPVADTQYF
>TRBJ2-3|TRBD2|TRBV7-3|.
TGTGCCAGCAGCCCCTGGGGGGGAGATACGCAGTATTTT
CASSPWGGDTQYF
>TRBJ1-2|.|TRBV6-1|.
TGTGCCAGCAGTCACGGGTTCCTCACAGAGTATGGCTACACCTTC
CASSHGFLTEYGYTF
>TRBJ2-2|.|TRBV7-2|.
TGTGCCAGCAGCTTACGAGGGGGAACGAACACCGGGGAGCTGTTTTTT
CASSLRGGTNTGELFF
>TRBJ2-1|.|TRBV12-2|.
TGTGCAAGTCGCTTAGCCCTCTCGGGCGGTGAGCAGTTCTTC
CASRLALSGGEQFF
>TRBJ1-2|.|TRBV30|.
TGTGCCTGGAGTATTGACCTTAACTATGGCTACACCTTC
CAWSIDLNYGYTF
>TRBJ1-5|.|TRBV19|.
TGTGCCAGTAGTAGGGAGGGTAGTAGGGACAATCAGCCCCAGCATTTT
CASSREGSRDNQPQHF
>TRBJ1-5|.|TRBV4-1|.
TGCGCCAGCAGCCAACCCCTAAGAGGGCTAAAGGATCAGCCCCAGCATTTT
CASSQPLRGLKDQPQHF
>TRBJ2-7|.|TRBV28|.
TGTGCCAGCAGTTTGAGAGCCCCCTTTTACGAGCAGTACTTC
CASSLRAPFYEQYF
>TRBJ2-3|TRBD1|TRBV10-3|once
TGTGCCATCGCTCCCATAATAGGGGGCTTCACAGATACGCAGTATTTT
CAIAPIIGGFTDTQYF
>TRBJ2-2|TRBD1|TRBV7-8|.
TGTGCCAGCAGCTTAGGGCCGGGACAGCAGTCCGGGGAGCTGTTTTTT
CASSLGPGQQSGELFF
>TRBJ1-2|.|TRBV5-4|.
TGTGCCAGCAGCCCCCAGAGGGGCAGGGGCTCTGGCTACACCTTC
CASSPQRGRGSGYTF
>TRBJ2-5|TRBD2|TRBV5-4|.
TGTGCCAGCAGCCCGCCGGGGGGAGGGCAAGAGACCCAGTACTTC
CASSPPGGGQETQYF
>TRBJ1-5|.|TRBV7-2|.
TGTGCCAGCAGCTTCCAGGGGATAGCAAATCAGCCCCAGCATTTT
CASSFQGIANQPQHF
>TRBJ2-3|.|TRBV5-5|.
TGTGCCAGCAGCGTGACTCCCTCTTCCGACGTGGATACGCAGTATTTT
CASSVTPSSDVDTQYF